This T cell receptor beta chain was recorded in a study of T cells in Graves' hyperthyroidism and ophthalmopathy. V lost 0 bases and J lost 6; bases outside the gene matches: 6. Per the germline V gene, CDR1 is SGHNT and CDR2 is YYREEE (reference sequence). This CDR3 is built from 14 residues. The investigators amplified TCR beta CDR3 regions from RNA transcripts. HTBI primers drove first-round RT-PCR of the TCR CDR3. TCRdb re-called the multiplex PCR reads through MiXCR, storing one row per CDR3 protein. The sample contains 300,000 to 500,000 distinct CDR3 sequences, about 15% of which appear only once.

The rearrangement uses TRBV5-4 and TRBJ2-7; 7 bases match TRBD1. Sequenced input: blood. The receptor was derived from a woman in her twenties or thirties with Graves' hyperthyroidism. The CDR3 here is CASSLVEQGTEQYF. CDR3 DNA sequence: TGTGCCAGCAGCTTGGTAGAACAGGGGACCGAGCAGTACTTC. The whole variable domain, remainder taken from reference TRBV5-4 and TRBJ2-7, is ETGVTQSPTHLIKTRGQQVTLRCSSQSGHNTVSWYQQALGQGPQFIFQYYREEENGRGNFPPRFSGLQFPNYSSELNVNALELDDSALYLCASSLVEQGTEQYFGPGTRLTVT.